This TCR beta chain came from a study of cytotoxic CD8 clonotypes in ibrutinib-treated CLL. Study conclusions and caveats: Before falling back toward baseline at progression, clonality had risen at the time of ibrutinib response. Higher circulating CD8+ T-cell counts strongly accompanied higher baseline clonality, above age-matched healthy donors. Public clonotypes (which were uncommon) either contracted or remained stable on treatment.

Measured with immunoSEQ multiplex PCR; TCRdb has only the in-frame clones, and not every one. The table shows about 50,000 clones, with roughly 70% occurring only once. Frozen PBMC stocks contributed about 2.2 micrograms of genomic DNA to the TCR beta libraries. The germline V gene encodes CDR1 MDHEN and CDR2 SYDVKM. The CDR3 spans 11 residues. Trimming left V 3 bases short and J 5 bases short, with 4 bases between. Details on this clone: Its antigen is not identified.

The clonotype was recovered from a human donor with chronic lymphocytic leukemia. The sample in question was PBMCs, obtained after 12 months of ibrutinib treatment. This chain links TRBV28 with TRBJ2-5, with D hard to call. As DNA, the CDR3 is TGTGCCAGCAGTTTTGGTGAGACCCAGTACTTC. Its protein product is CASSFGETQYF.